One T cell receptor (beta chain) is described in this entry. As processed by the authors: Amplifying reference gene primers gave estimates of nucleated cell counts. The data were produced by immunoSEQ multiplex PCR, yet TCRdb's version contains in-frame clones alone and is incomplete. V, J and clone size were drawn from that table, and D and trimming were deduced from the DNA. The sample consists of around 50,000 clones, over 75% of them appearing once. CDR1 is SGHRS and CDR2 is YFSETQ in the germline V gene. V lost 4 bases, J lost 6 bases, and 13 bases stayed unmatched. This CDR3 is 18 amino acids long. The source of the sample is a study of blood T cell repertoires in COVID-19. Turning to the study itself: Samples came from the United States, Italy and Spain, spanning acute and convalescent COVID-19. Sample material is recorded as cDNA or gDNA derived from T cells, B-cell-depleted T cells, or PBMCs.

This sequence joins TRBV5-1 and TRBJ2-2, with TRBD2 identical over 12 bases. The sample consisted of peripheral blood. This sequence originates from a man aged 65-85 years with acute or convalescent COVID-19. CDR3 DNA sequence: TGCGCCAGCAGCCGGACTAGCGGGGAGCCTCATCTTGCCGGGGAGCTGTTTTTT. Protein product: CASSRTSGEPHLAGELFF.